This is a list of T cell receptor beta chains from one sample in a study of cytotoxic CD8 clonotypes in ibrutinib-treated CLL. TCRdb's copy holds only in-frame clones and misses some; the assay was immunoSEQ multiplex PCR. The sample has 90,000 to 100,000 clones, around 73% seen once. Sample: PBMCs, taken after 12 months of ibrutinib treatment. Source of these receptors: a human donor with chronic lymphocytic leukemia. Each CDR3 is given with its conserved first and last residue. Each record gives: V gene, D gene, J gene, CDR3 protein. The D gene is left open where the match is weak.

V: TRBV7-2; D: NA; J: TRBJ2-5; CDR3: CASSLGARAGQETQYF
V: TRBV7-2; D: TRBD1; J: TRBJ1-2; CDR3: CASSFGTENGYTF
V: TRBV15; D: NA; J: TRBJ1-1; CDR3: CATSRETVGSTEAFF
V: TRBV5-1; D: NA; J: TRBJ1-4; CDR3: CASADSSTNEKLFF
V: TRBV6-6; D: NA; J: TRBJ1-1; CDR3: CASSYGVGEAFF
V: TRBV11-3; D: TRBD1; J: TRBJ1-4; CDR3: CASRGGTATNEKLFF
V: TRBV19; D: NA; J: TRBJ2-2; CDR3: CASSMDGNTGELFF
V: TRBV6-6; D: TRBD1; J: TRBJ1-6; CDR3: CASRNRGDNSPLHF
V: TRBV12-5; D: NA; J: TRBJ1-1; CDR3: CASGKGGSEAFF
V: TRBV5-5; D: NA; J: TRBJ2-7; CDR3: CASSSAILDLYEQYF
V: TRBV14; D: NA; J: TRBJ2-7; CDR3: CASSLGSSTAYF
V: TRBV7-9; D: TRBD1; J: TRBJ1-1; CDR3: CASRLQGGAANTEAFF
V: TRBV5-1; D: NA; J: TRBJ1-1; CDR3: CASSLVSGRVNTEAFF
V: TRBV7-9; D: NA; J: TRBJ2-1; CDR3: CASSLQTGSNEQFF
V: TRBV16; D: TRBD1; J: TRBJ2-7; CDR3: CASSPGTGLNEQYF
V: TRBV6-1; D: NA; J: TRBJ1-6; CDR3: CASSTGNSPLHF
V: TRBV5-6; D: NA; J: TRBJ2-2; CDR3: CASSFFGTGELFF
V: TRBV30; D: TRBD1; J: TRBJ1-5; CDR3: CAWSSGGNQPQHF
V: TRBV30; D: NA; J: TRBJ1-1; CDR3: CAWSFSGGLNTEAFF
V: TRBV2; D: TRBD2; J: TRBJ2-7; CDR3: CASALAFSYEQYF
V: TRBV19; D: NA; J: TRBJ1-5; CDR3: CASAERRGNQPQHF
V: TRBV5-1; D: NA; J: TRBJ1-1; CDR3: CASSLEVEGTEAFF
V: TRBV6-4; D: NA; J: TRBJ2-1; CDR3: CASSDSGGEQFF
V: TRBV19; D: NA; J: TRBJ1-2; CDR3: CASSGTGGYGYTF
V: TRBV5-1; D: TRBD2; J: TRBJ2-5; CDR3: CASSYTGLAEETQYF
V: TRBV10-1; D: TRBD1; J: TRBJ1-5; CDR3: CARYKIGTGNQPQHF
V: TRBV29-1; D: TRBD1; J: TRBJ1-5; CDR3: CSVRDRASNQPQHF
V: TRBV6-5; D: TRBD1; J: TRBJ2-1; CDR3: CASTFNRDRGSEQFF
V: TRBV5-6; D: NA; J: TRBJ2-5; CDR3: CASGAGPGTAQETQYF
V: TRBV5-1; D: NA; J: TRBJ2-1; CDR3: CASSRTDRFNEQFF
V: TRBV7-9; D: NA; J: TRBJ2-5; CDR3: CASSPTGQGGTQYF
V: TRBV28; D: NA; J: TRBJ1-3; CDR3: CASALLYGNGNTIYF
V: TRBV6-6; D: TRBD1; J: TRBJ2-7; CDR3: CATARGLTYEQYF
V: TRBV21-1; D: NA; J: TRBJ2-1; CDR3: CASSKQSPGNEQFF
V: TRBV11-3; D: NA; J: TRBJ2-7; CDR3: CASSLDPMREQYF
V: TRBV11-2; D: NA; J: TRBJ2-2; CDR3: CASSRRVQGNTGELFF
V: TRBV21-1; D: NA; J: TRBJ2-7; CDR3: CASSKDFGEQYF
V: TRBV30; D: NA; J: TRBJ1-4; CDR3: CAWSVGGATNEKLFF
V: TRBV6-6; D: TRBD2; J: TRBJ2-7; CDR3: CASKAGDPRTSYEQYF
V: TRBV7-9; D: NA; J: TRBJ2-1; CDR3: CASPAGRKGHEQFF
V: TRBV15; D: NA; J: TRBJ2-2; CDR3: CATSAGRGLTNTGELFF
V: TRBV30; D: NA; J: TRBJ1-5; CDR3: CALELGRDPGDF
V: TRBV9; D: TRBD1; J: TRBJ2-3; CDR3: CASSVEEGQGRTDTQYF